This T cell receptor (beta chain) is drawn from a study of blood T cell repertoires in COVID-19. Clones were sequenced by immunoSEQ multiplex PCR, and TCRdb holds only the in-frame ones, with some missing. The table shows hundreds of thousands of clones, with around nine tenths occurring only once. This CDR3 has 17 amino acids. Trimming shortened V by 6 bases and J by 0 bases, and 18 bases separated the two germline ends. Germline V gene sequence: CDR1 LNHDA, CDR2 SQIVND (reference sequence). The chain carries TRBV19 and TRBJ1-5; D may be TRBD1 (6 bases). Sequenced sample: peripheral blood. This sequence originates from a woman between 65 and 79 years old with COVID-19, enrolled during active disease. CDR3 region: CASSNGQFSYSNQPQHF. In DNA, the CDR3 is TGTGCCAGTAGCAATGGACAGTTCTCTTATAGCAATCAGCCCCAGCATTTT.